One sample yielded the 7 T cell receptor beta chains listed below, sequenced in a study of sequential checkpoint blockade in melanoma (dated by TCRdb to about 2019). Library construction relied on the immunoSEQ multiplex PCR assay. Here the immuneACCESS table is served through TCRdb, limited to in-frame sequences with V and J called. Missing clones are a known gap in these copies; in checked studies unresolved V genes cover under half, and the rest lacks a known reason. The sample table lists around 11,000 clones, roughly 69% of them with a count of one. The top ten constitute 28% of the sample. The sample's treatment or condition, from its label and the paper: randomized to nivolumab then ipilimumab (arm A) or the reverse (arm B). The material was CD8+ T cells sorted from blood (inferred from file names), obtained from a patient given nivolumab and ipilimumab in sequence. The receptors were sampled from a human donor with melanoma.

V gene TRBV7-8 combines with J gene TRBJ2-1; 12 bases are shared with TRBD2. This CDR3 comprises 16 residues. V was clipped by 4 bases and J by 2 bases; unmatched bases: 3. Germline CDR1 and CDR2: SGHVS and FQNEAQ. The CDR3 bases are TGTGCCAGCAGCTCAGGACTAGCGGGAACCTACAATGAGCAGTTCTTC. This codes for CASSSGLAGTYNEQFF.

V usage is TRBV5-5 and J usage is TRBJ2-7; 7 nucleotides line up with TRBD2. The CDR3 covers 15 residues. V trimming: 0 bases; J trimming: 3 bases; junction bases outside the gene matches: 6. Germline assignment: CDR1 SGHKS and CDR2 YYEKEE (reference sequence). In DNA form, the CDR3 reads TGTGCCAGCAGCTTGGTTTTGGCTAGCGGCTACGAGCAGTACTTC. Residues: CASSLVLASGYEQYF.

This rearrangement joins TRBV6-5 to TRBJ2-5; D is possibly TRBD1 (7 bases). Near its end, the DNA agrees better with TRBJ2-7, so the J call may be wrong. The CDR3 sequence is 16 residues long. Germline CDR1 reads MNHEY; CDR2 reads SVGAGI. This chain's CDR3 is CASSYSAQGGTYEQYF. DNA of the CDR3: TGTGCCAGCAGTTACTCAGCCCAGGGGGGTACCTACGAGCAGTACTTC.

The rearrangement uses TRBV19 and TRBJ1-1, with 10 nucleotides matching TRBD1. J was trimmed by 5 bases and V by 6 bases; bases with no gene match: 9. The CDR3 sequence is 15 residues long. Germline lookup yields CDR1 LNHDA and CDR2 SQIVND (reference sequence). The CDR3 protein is CASSPGTGVRTEAFF. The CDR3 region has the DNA TGTGCCAGTAGCCCCGGGACAGGGGTACGGACTGAAGCTTTCTTT.

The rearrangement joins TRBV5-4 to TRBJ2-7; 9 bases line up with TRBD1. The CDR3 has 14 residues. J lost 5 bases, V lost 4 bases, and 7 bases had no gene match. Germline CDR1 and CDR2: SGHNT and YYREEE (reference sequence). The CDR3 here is CASSPGTGWDEQYF. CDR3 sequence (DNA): TGTGCCAGCAGCCCCGGGACAGGGTGGGACGAGCAGTACTTC.

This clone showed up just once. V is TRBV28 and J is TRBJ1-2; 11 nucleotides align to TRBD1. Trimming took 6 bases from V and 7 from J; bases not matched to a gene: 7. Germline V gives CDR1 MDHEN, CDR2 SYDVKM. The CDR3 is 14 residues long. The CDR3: CASSYGQGAAGYTF. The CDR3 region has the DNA TGTGCCAGCAGCTACGGACAGGGGGCTGCTGGCTACACCTTC.

The CDR3 bases are TGTGCCAGCAGTAGACTAGCGGGGGGAAGCACAGATACGCAGTATTTT. Translation gives CASSRLAGGSTDTQYF. The chain employs TRBV7-9 and TRBJ2-3, with TRBD2 identical over 13 bases. Trimming cost V 6 bases and J 0 bases; bases outside gene matches: 3. The CDR3 consists of 16 residues. Germline V gene lookup returns CDR1 SEHNR and CDR2 FQNEAQ (reference sequence). Drawing the rest from reference TRBV7-9 and TRBJ2-3, the complete variable domain is DTGVSQNPRHKITKRGQNVTFRCDPISEHNRLYWYRQTLGQGPEFLTYFQNEAQLEKSRLLSDRFSAERPKGSFSTLEIQRTEQGDSAMYLCASSRLAGGSTDTQYFGPGTRLTVL.